The present TCR beta chain was sequenced within a study of blood T cell repertoires in COVID-19. The repertoire was sequenced with immunoSEQ multiplex PCR; TCRdb's copy has only in-frame clones and lacks some. The table has roughly 240,000 clones, almost 85% seen once. This receptor was obtained from a woman of 80 years or more with acute or convalescent COVID-19. Sequencing was performed on peripheral blood.

In DNA, the CDR3 is TGCGCCAGCAGTAAGTACCTCCAGACAGGGGGTGACTATGGCTACACCTTC. It translates to CASSKYLQTGGDYGYTF. This chain links TRBV10-2 with TRBJ1-2, with 9 bases aligning to TRBD1. This CDR3 has 17 residues. The trim removed 5 bases at V and 3 bases at J, leaving 13 bases unmatched. Germline CDR1 is WSHSY and CDR2 is SAAADI.